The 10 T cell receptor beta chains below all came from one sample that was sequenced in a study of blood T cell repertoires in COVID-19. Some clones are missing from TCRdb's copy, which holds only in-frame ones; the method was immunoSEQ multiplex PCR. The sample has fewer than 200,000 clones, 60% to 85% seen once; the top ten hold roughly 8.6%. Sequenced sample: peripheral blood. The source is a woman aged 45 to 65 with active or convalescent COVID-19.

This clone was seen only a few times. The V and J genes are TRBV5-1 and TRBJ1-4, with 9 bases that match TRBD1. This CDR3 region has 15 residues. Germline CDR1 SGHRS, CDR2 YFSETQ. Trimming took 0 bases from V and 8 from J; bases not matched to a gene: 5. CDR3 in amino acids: CASSLVGTGKEKLFF. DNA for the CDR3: TGCGCCAGCAGCTTGGTTGGGACAGGGAAAGAAAAACTGTTTTTT.

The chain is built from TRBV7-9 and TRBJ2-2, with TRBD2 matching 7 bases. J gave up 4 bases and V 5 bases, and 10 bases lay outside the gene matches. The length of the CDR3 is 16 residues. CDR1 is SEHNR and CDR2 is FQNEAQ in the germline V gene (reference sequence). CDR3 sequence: CASSQQAGISTGELFF. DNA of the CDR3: TGTGCCAGCAGCCAACAAGCGGGGATTTCCACCGGGGAGCTGTTTTTT.

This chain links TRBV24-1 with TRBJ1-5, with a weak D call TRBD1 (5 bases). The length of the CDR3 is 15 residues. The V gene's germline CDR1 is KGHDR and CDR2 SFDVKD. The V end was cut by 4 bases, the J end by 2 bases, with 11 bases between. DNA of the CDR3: TGTGCCACCAGTGAAGGTAGGGGTGGCAATCAGCCCCAGCATTTT. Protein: CATSEGRGGNQPQHF.

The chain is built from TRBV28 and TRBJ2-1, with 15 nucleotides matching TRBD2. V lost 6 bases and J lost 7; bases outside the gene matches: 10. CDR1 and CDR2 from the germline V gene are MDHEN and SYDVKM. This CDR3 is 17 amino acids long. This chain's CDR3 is CASRPFFGLAGGNEQFF. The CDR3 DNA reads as TGTGCCAGCAGACCTTTTTTCGGACTAGCGGGAGGGAATGAGCAGTTCTTC.

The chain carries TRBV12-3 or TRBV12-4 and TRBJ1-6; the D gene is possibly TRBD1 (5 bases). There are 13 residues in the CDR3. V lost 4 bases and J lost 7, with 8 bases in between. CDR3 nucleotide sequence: TGTGCCAGCAGTTCGACAGCGAATTCACCCCTCCACTTT. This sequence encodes CASSSTANSPLHF.

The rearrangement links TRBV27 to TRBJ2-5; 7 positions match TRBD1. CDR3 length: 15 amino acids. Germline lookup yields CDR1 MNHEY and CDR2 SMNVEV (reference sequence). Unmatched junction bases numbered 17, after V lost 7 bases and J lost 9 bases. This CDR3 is CASKAVGNRGSAQYF. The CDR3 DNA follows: TGTGCCAGCAAAGCGGTGGGAAACAGGGGTTCGGCCCAGTACTTC.

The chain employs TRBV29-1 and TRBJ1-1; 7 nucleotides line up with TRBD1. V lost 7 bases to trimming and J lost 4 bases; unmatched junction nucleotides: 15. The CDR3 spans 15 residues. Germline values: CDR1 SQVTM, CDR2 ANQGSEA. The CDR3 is CSAGGQLAKGTEAFF. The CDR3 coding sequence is TGCAGCGCCGGGGGACAGCTGGCGAAAGGCACTGAAGCTTTCTTT.

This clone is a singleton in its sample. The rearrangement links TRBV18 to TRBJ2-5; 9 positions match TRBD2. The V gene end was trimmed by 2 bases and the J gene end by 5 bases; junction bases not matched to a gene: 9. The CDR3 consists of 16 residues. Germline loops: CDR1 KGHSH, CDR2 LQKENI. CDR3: CASSPTAGGPFETQYF. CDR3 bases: TGTGCCAGCTCACCAACGGCGGGGGGGCCCTTCGAGACCCAGTACTTC.

DNA of the CDR3: TGTGCCTGGAACGACAGGTTAGACACTGAAGCTTTCTTT. This gives the protein CAWNDRLDTEAFF. The chain combines TRBV30 with TRBJ1-1, with D possibly being TRBD1 (6 bases). The germline V gene encodes CDR1 GTSNPN and CDR2 SVGIG (reference sequence). This CDR3 spans 13 amino acids. The V gene lost 4 bases and the J gene lost 3 bases, with 12 bases spanning the gap.

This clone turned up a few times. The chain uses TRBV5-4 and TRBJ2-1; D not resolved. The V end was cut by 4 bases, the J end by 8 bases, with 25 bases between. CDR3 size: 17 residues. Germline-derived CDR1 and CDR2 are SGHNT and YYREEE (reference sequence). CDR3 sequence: CASSPSAATSQSYEQFF. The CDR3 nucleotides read TGTGCCAGCAGCCCCTCGGCGGCCACCTCCCAGTCCTATGAGCAGTTCTTC.